Below are 30 T cell receptor beta chains sequenced from a single sample in a study of chemoradiotherapy in HPV16-positive cancers. Repertoires were generated with immunoSEQ multiplex PCR, while TCRdb's copy carries only in-frame clones and drops some. The data contain fewer than 40,000 clones, about four fifths of them seen just once; the ten biggest clones take up 3% to 4.5%. The source was blood, collected from a patient who underwent chemoradiotherapy. These receptors originate from a human donor with HPV-associated anogenital cancer.

This clone was seen just once. This sequence joins TRBV25-1 and TRBJ2-5, with a tentative D call TRBD2 (5 bases). The CDR3 contains 15 residues. V shed 4 bases and J shed 6 bases, with 18 bases lying between them. Germline V gene data show CDR1 as MGHDK and CDR2 as SYGVNS. CDR3 DNA: TGTGCCAGCAGTGGCGGACTTCTTCTCAGAAAGACCCAGTACTTC. It encodes CASSGGLLLRKTQYF.

The chain is built from TRBV27 and TRBJ1-3, with a weak D call TRBD1 (5 bases). The CDR3 covers 16 residues. Germline loops: CDR1 MNHEY, CDR2 SMNVEV (reference sequence). With 3 bases removed from V and 0 bases from J, the gap between germline ends came to 12 bases. CDR3 coding DNA: TGTGCCAGCAGTTTGCAAGGGGCCGGCTCTGGAAACACCATATATTTT. Translating gives CASSLQGAGSGNTIYF.

V is TRBV7-9 and J is TRBJ1-1; no firm D call. The CDR3 has 14 amino acids. The V gene's germline CDR1 is SEHNR and CDR2 FQNEAQ (reference sequence). The V and J ends lost 9 bases and 3 bases respectively, with 17 bases between them. CDR3 nucleotide sequence: TGTGCCAGTAGCCCGACATCAGTGCACACTGAAGCTTTCTTT. Its protein is CASSPTSVHTEAFF.

This chain connects TRBV25-1 to TRBJ1-5, with D unresolved. The CDR3 is 13 residues long. V dropped 3 bases and J dropped 6 bases, with 9 bases sitting between them. Per germline, CDR1 MGHDK and CDR2 SYGVNS. Here the CDR3 reads CASSEGGGQPQHF. The CDR3 nucleotides are TGTGCCAGCAGTGAGGGTGGTGGTCAGCCCCAGCATTTT.

V is TRBV7-9 and J is TRBJ2-7; D may be TRBD1 (5 bases). Per the germline V gene, CDR1 is SEHNR and CDR2 is FQNEAQ (reference sequence). This CDR3 comprises 17 residues. The V and J ends lost 5 bases and 3 bases respectively, with 23 bases between them. CDR3 region: CASSHPRAVKGGYEQYF. CDR3 coding DNA: TGTGCCAGCAGCCACCCCAGGGCGGTTAAAGGTGGCTACGAGCAGTACTTC.

This clone has just a few counts. The rearrangement joins TRBV4-3 to TRBJ1-2; tentative D call: TRBD1 (5 bases). This CDR3 contains 13 residues. Germline lookup yields CDR1 LGHNA and CDR2 YSLEER. V lost 0 bases, J lost 4 bases, and 6 bases lay in between. For the CDR3, the DNA is TGCGCCAGCAGCCAAGAGAGGGGCTATGGCTACACCTTC. It specifies CASSQERGYGYTF.

The genes are TRBV29-1 and TRBJ1-3, with a tentative D call TRBD1 (6 bases). Germline loops: CDR1 SQVTM, CDR2 ANQGSEA. CDR3 length equals 15 residues. Trimming took off 0 bases at V and 4 bases at J, with 13 bases between the two ends. The CDR3: CSVEDYGGLGNTIYF. The CDR3 nucleotides are TGCAGCGTTGAAGATTACGGGGGGCTCGGAAACACCATATATTTT.

The V call is TRBV5-8, the J call TRBJ2-3, with TRBD2 matching over 9 bases. The V and J ends lost 4 bases and 4 bases, in that order; junction bases with no gene match: 13. CDR1 is SGHTS, CDR2 YDEGEE, per germline. The CDR3 extends over 17 amino acids. The CDR3 DNA follows: TGTGCCAGCAGCGCCGGGACTAGCTCCCTCGGGGCAGATACGCAGTATTTT. It is translated as CASSAGTSSLGADTQYF.

This rearrangement joins TRBV10-3 to TRBJ1-3; D gene ambiguous. This CDR3 is built from 13 residues. CDR1 and CDR2 from the germline V gene are ENHRY and SYGVKD. V was shortened by 10 bases and J by 4 bases, with 14 bases between the two germline ends. This CDR3 is CATYGGVGNTIYF. As DNA, the CDR3 is TGTGCCACCTACGGTGGAGTCGGAAACACCATATATTTT.

The chain has TRBV6-5 and TRBJ2-5, with 9 bases lining up with TRBD1. The J call may be wrong; the DNA end is better matched by TRBJ2-7. CDR3 length: 14 residues. The V gene's germline CDR1 is MNHEY and CDR2 SVGAGI. CDR3 sequence reads: CASSYSQGADEQYF. CDR3 in DNA: TGTGCCAGCAGTTACTCACAGGGGGCGGACGAGCAGTACTTC.

The chain recombines TRBV5-4 with TRBJ2-2, with unresolved D. The germline CDR1 and CDR2 sequences are SGHNT and YYREEE (reference sequence). The CDR3 extends over 14 amino acids. Trimming cost V 3 bases and J 1 base, with 7 bases left between them. CDR3 residues: CASSSTQNTGELFF. The CDR3, as DNA: TGTGCCAGCAGCTCGACACAGAACACCGGGGAGCTGTTTTTT.

The V and J genes are TRBV5-1 and TRBJ2-1, with a weak D call TRBD1 (6 bases). Germline CDR1 and CDR2: SGHRS and YFSETQ. V dropped 4 bases and J dropped 3 bases, with 17 bases sitting between them. The CDR3 extends over 16 amino acids. The CDR3 DNA is TGCGCCAGCAGCCTTTCCGGGACACTCTTCTACAATGAGCAGTTCTTC. Its translation: CASSLSGTLFYNEQFF.

The J gene is TRBJ1-2, the V gene TRBV30; D gene unclear. V lost 2 bases and J lost 8, with 24 bases in between. The CDR3 has 16 residues. CDR1 is GTSNPN and CDR2 is SVGIG in the germline V gene (reference sequence). CDR3 residues: CAWSQNVGAFKGGYTF. The DNA of the CDR3 is TGTGCCTGGAGTCAAAACGTCGGTGCATTTAAAGGAGGCTACACCTTC.

This chain links TRBV29-1 with TRBJ1-1; D is perhaps TRBD1 (5 bases). Trimming left V 8 bases short and J 5 bases short, with 15 bases between. The germline V gene encodes CDR1 SQVTM and CDR2 ANQGSEA. The CDR3 totals 12 residues. This CDR3 reads CSTTQGGTEAFF. The CDR3 nucleotides are TGCAGCACAACGCAGGGTGGGACTGAAGCTTTCTTT.

This chain connects TRBV12-5 to TRBJ1-2; TRBD1 might be the D (6 bases). The CDR3 loop spans 14 amino acids. CDR1 is LGHNT, CDR2 FRNRAP, per germline. Deletions cut 6 bases from V and 4 bases from J, with 15 bases between. CDR3 sequence (DNA): TGTGCTAGTGGACCAGGGGTTTTTAGCTATGGCTACACCTTC. This translates into CASGPGVFSYGYTF.

The chain joins TRBV29-1 to TRBJ2-1; tentative D call: TRBD2 (5 bases). V was trimmed by 3 bases and J by 10 bases, leaving 19 bases between them. The length of the CDR3 is 14 residues. The V gene's germline CDR1 is SQVTM and CDR2 ANQGSEA. As DNA, the CDR3 is TGCAGCGTTGAGGAGGTAGTCACCACGGGGGAGCAGTTCTTC. Translating it yields CSVEEVVTTGEQFF.

This rearrangement joins TRBV19 to TRBJ2-3; D unresolved. This CDR3 has 13 amino acids. Germline CDR1 LNHDA, CDR2 SQIVND (reference sequence). Between the trimmed V and J ends, which lost 6 bases and 6 bases, there was a span of 13 bases. CDR3 coding DNA: TGTGCCAGTAGCTCAGAATCGGTGGATACGCAGTATTTT. This codes for CASSSESVDTQYF.

This clone was counted a single time. V and J are TRBV5-6 and TRBJ1-2; the D is unclear. Trimming pared 1 base from V and 3 bases from J, leaving 7 bases between. The V gene's germline CDR1 is SGHDT and CDR2 YYEEEE. The CDR3 length is 13 residues. CDR3 sequence reads: CASSLRRDYGYTF. CDR3 nucleotide sequence: TGTGCCAGCAGCTTGCGGCGGGACTATGGCTACACCTTC.

This chain links TRBV18 with TRBJ2-7; TRBD1 matches at 10 bases. CDR1 is KGHSH, CDR2 LQKENI, per germline. The CDR3 runs to 14 residues. V was pared by 4 bases and J by 4 bases, with 4 bases of the junction left unmatched. This CDR3 reads CASSHDRGQYEQYF. The CDR3 nucleotides are TGTGCCAGCTCACACGACAGGGGGCAGTACGAGCAGTACTTC.

The CDR3 protein is CASSPVSLGPEQYF. The CDR3 bases are TGTGCCAGCAGCCCGGTCAGCTTGGGGCCCGAGCAGTACTTC. The chain employs TRBV7-9 and TRBJ2-7, with D possibly matching TRBD1 (5 bases). Germline V lookup: CDR1 SEHNR, CDR2 FQNEAQ (reference sequence). Trimming pared 5 bases from V and 6 bases from J, leaving 17 bases between. This CDR3 has 14 residues.

The CDR3 region has the DNA TGCGCCAGCAGCTTAGGCCAAGGCCGGGAGCAGTACTTC. It yields the protein CASSLGQGREQYF. This chain joins TRBV5-1 and TRBJ2-7; no clear D. In germline, CDR1 is SGHRS, CDR2 YFSETQ. CDR3 size: 13 residues. Trimming cost V 2 bases and J 7 bases, with 13 bases left between them.

The chain has TRBV10-3 and TRBJ1-2; possibly TRBD1 for D (6 bases). Trimming left V 0 bases short and J 2 bases short, with 13 bases between. The CDR3 runs 16 residues. Germline V gene sequence: CDR1 ENHRY, CDR2 SYGVKD. The CDR3 reads CAISESTGLGNYGYTF. For the CDR3, the DNA is TGTGCCATCAGTGAGTCCACAGGGCTAGGCAACTATGGCTACACCTTC.

This clone occurred a few times. This rearrangement joins TRBV4-2 to TRBJ2-7; TRBD1 might be the D (7 bases). CDR3 length equals 16 residues. Trimming pared 0 bases from V and 4 bases from J, leaving 16 bases between. Germline CDR1 is LGHNA and CDR2 is YNFKEQ. The CDR3 loop reads CASSQEAGGFAYEQYF. The CDR3 DNA sequence: TGTGCCAGCAGCCAAGAAGCAGGGGGGTTTGCGTACGAGCAGTACTTC.

V and J are TRBV6-5 and TRBJ1-4; possible D gene TRBD1, 6 bases. Trimming pared 5 bases from V and 8 bases from J, leaving 15 bases between. This CDR3 comprises 14 residues. Germline CDR1 MNHEY, CDR2 SVGAGI. The DNA for the CDR3 is TGTGCCAGCAGTACGTCAGGGGATAGAGAAAAACTGTTTTTT. This gives the protein CASSTSGDREKLFF.

This chain connects TRBV2 to TRBJ1-4, with D hard to call. V shed 2 bases and J shed 4 bases, with 11 bases lying between them. The germline CDR1 and CDR2 sequences are SNHLY and FYNNEI. This CDR3 spans 15 amino acids. The CDR3 DNA follows: TGTGCCAGCAGTGAATTGGTCGGCCGTAATGAAAAACTGTTTTTT. This gives the protein CASSELVGRNEKLFF.

V usage is TRBV2 and J usage is TRBJ1-2, with D maybe TRBD1 (6 bases). V shed 5 bases and J shed 0 bases, with 10 bases lying between them. CDR3 length: 14 amino acids. Germline V lookup: CDR1 SNHLY, CDR2 FYNNEI. The CDR3 nucleotides are TGTGCCAGCAGTCAGGGGAGCCCTAACTATGGCTACACCTTC. Translated: CASSQGSPNYGYTF. The whole variable domain, remainder taken from reference TRBV2 and TRBJ1-2, is EPEVTQTPSHQVTQMGQEVILRCVPISNHLYFYWYRQILGQKVEFLVSFYNNEISEKSEIFDDQFSVERPDGSNFTLKIRSTKLEDSAMYFCASSQGSPNYGYTFGSGTRLTVV.

This clone was seen a few times. This chain's CDR3 is CASSPRTGGSEAFF. The DNA for the CDR3 is TGTGCCAGCAGTCCCCGGACAGGGGGTTCCGAAGCTTTCTTT. The chain carries TRBV6-1 and TRBJ1-1, with 10 nucleotides matching TRBD1. V trimming: 5 bases; J trimming: 8 bases; junction bases outside the gene matches: 8. Germline CDR1 reads MNHNS; CDR2 reads SASEGT. The CDR3 loop spans 14 amino acids.

This clone was found a few times. The chain couples TRBV7-3 to TRBJ2-7; 9 nucleotides align to TRBD1. The trim removed 5 bases at V and 3 bases at J, leaving 5 bases unmatched. In germline, CDR1 is SGHTA, CDR2 FQGTGA. The CDR3 covers 14 residues. CDR3 sequence: CASSRGTGLYEQYF. CDR3 DNA sequence: TGTGCCAGCAGCCGCGGGACAGGGCTCTACGAGCAGTACTTC.

J is TRBJ2-3 and V is TRBV2; possibly TRBD1 for D (5 bases). Trimming took 6 bases from V and 0 from J, leaving 13 bases between them. Germline V lookup: CDR1 SNHLY, CDR2 FYNNEI. CDR3 length: 15 amino acids. Here the CDR3 reads CASRGLQFSTDTQYF. DNA of the CDR3: TGTGCCAGCAGGGGGCTACAGTTTAGCACAGATACGCAGTATTTT.

This rearrangement joins TRBV2 to TRBJ1-1; 10 nucleotides align to TRBD1. Germline CDR1 SNHLY, CDR2 FYNNEI. The CDR3 loop spans 13 amino acids. The junction had 3 bases not matched to a gene; V was cut back by 10 bases and J by 1 base. The CDR3 coding sequence is TGTGCCACCAGGGACAGGGGGAACACTGAAGCTTTCTTT. It specifies CATRDRGNTEAFF.